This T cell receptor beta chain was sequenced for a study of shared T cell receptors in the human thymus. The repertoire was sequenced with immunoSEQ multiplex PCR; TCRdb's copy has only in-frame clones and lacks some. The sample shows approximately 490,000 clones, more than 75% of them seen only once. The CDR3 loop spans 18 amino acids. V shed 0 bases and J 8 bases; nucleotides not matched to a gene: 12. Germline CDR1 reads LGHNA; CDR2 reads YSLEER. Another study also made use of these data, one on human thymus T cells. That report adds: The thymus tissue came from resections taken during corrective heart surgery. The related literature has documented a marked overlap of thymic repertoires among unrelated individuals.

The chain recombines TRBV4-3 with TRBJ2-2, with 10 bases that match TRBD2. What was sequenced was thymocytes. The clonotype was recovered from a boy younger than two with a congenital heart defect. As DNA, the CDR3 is TGCGCCAGCAGCCAAGAAGGGCGACTAGCGGGTTCCCGGGGGGAGCTGTTTTTT. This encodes CASSQEGRLAGSRGELFF.